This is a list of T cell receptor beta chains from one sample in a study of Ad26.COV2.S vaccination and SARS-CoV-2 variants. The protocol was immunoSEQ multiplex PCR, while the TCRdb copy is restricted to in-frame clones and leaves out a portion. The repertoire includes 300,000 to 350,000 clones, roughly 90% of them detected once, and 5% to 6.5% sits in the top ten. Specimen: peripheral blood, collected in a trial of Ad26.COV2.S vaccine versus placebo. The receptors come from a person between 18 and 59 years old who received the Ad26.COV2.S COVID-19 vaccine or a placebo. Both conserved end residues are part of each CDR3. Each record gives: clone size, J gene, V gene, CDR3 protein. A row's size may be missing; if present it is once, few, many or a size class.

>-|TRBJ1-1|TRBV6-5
CASSYRPRTTEAFF
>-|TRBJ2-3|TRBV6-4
CASSGTSGADTQYF
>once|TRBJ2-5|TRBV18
CASSPANARETQYF
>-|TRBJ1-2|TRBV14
CASSPRGSYGYTF
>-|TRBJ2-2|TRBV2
CASSPGQGTGELFF
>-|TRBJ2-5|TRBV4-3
CASSQGGSGAGTQYF
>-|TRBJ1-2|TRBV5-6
CASSLDTYGYTF
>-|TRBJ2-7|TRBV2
CASRSIGDKGYEQYF
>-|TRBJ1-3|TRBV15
CATSRAQDRGTGNTIYF
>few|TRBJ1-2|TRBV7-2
CASSLETGRPNYGYTF
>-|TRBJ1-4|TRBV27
CASSSHGTGVEKLFF
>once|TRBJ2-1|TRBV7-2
CASSSRDGNEQFF
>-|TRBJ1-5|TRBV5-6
CASSLRLTEGQPQHF
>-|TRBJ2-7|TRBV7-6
CASSLAGLFYEQYF
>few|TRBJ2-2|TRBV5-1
CASSLVFWTGELFF
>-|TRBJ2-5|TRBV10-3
CAIGESGETQYF
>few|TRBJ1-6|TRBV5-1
CASSPNLAGDSPLHF
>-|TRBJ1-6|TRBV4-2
CASSQLSGPDSVNSPLHF
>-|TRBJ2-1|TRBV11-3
CASSLATPPNNEQFF
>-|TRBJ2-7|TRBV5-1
CASSSLQRGYEQYF
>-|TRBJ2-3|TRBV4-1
CASSRTTGEMQYF
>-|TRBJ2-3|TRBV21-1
CASSKAGGRGRSCSTDTQYF
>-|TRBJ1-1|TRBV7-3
CASSSFGGAGTEAFF
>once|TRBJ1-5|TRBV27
CASSLRGGWQPQHF
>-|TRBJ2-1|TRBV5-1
CASSGGLGPSYNEQFF
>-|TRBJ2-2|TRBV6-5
CASSWTVFGTGELFF
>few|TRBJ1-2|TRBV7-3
CASRNSYPNYGYTF
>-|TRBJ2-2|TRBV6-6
CASSYSRGWNTGELFF
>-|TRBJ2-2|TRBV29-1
CSVRMNTGELFF
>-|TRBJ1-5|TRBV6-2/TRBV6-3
CASSYDPGGVRGQPQHF
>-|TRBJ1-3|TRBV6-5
CASSSRARTIYF
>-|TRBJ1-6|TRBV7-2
CASSFLNSPLHF
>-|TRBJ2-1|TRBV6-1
CASSEGLAGELVEQFF
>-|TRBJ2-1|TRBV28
CASSYTPRSYNEQFF
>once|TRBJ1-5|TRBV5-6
CASTRDGVLSNQPQHF
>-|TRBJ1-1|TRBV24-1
CATRGPNTEAFF
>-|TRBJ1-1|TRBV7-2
CASSLFFRGVMAAFF
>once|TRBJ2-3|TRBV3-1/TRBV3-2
CASSPPPRDKIATEFPNFTDTQYF
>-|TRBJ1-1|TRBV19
CASSIVMGDRQGGAFF
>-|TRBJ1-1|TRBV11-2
CASGEDNTEAFF
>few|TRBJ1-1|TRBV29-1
CSVFRPGGTEAFF
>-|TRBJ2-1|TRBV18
CASLAGGMGNEQFF
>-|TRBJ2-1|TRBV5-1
CASSLSANPGYNEQFF
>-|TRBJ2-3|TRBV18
CASSPTDRPYTDTQYF
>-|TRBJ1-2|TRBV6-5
CASRLGAGSYGYTF